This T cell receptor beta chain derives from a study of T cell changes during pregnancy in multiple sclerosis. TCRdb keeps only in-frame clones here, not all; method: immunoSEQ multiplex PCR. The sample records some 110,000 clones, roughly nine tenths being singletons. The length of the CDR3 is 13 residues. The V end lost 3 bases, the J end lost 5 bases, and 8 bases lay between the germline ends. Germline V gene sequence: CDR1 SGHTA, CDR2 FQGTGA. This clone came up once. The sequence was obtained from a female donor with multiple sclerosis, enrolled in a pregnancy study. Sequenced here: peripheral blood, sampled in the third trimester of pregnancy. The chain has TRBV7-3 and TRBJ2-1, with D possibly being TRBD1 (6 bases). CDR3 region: CASSFRGNNEQFF. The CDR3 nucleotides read TGTGCCAGCAGCTTTAGGGGGAACAATGAGCAGTTCTTC. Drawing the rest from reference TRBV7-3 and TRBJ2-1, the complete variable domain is GAGVSQTPSNKVTEKGKYVELRCDPISGHTALYWYRQSLGQGPEFLIYFQGTGAADDSGLPNDRFFAVRPEGSVSTLKIQRTERGDSAVYLCASSFRGNNEQFFGPGTRLTVL.